This T cell receptor beta chain originates from a study of post-analysis software for immune sequencing data. Germline V gives CDR1 SGHVS, CDR2 FNYEAQ. V was cut by 1 base and J by 3 bases, with 10 bases left in between. This CDR3 spans 14 amino acids. Study-level findings and limits: About 5 TRBV segments (TRBV5-6, TRBV5-1 and TRBV20-1 among them) occurred more frequently in patients than in controls. A significant reduction in normalized Chao1 diversity was observed in multiple sclerosis patients versus controls.

Incorporated into the TCR beta cDNA libraries were unique molecular identifiers, which served to reduce PCR and sequencing biases. MiXCR was run by TCRdb on the PCR reads, yielding one entry per CDR3 protein. Of 740,000 or so distinct CDR3 sequences listed, approximately 53% are singletons. Points on this clonotype: The target antigen is unknown.

Sample: blood. The V call is TRBV7-6, the J call TRBJ2-7; no reliable D call. The receptor's source is a girl between 10 and 17 years old with multiple sclerosis. The CDR3 loop reads CASSLGGMDYEQYF. The CDR3 nucleotides are TGTGCCAGCAGCTTAGGAGGAATGGACTACGAGCAGTACTTC.